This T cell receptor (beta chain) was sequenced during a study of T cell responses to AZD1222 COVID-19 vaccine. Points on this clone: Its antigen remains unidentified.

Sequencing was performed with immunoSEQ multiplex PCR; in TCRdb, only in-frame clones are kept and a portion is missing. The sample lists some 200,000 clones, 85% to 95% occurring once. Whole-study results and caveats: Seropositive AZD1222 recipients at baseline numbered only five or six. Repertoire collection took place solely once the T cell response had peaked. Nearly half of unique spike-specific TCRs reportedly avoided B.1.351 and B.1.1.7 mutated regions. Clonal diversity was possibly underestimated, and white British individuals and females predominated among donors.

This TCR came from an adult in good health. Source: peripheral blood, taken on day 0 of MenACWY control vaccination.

As DNA, the CDR3 is TGTGCCAGCAGCCCAGTGGGGGGGCGCGTGGCTGAGCAGTTCTTC. Encoded protein: CASSPVGGRVAEQFF. The chain employs TRBV2 and TRBJ2-1; possibly TRBD2 for D (7 bases). Germline V lookup: CDR1 SNHLY, CDR2 FYNNEI. CDR3 size: 15 residues. With 6 bases removed from V and 9 bases from J, the gap between germline ends came to 21 bases.